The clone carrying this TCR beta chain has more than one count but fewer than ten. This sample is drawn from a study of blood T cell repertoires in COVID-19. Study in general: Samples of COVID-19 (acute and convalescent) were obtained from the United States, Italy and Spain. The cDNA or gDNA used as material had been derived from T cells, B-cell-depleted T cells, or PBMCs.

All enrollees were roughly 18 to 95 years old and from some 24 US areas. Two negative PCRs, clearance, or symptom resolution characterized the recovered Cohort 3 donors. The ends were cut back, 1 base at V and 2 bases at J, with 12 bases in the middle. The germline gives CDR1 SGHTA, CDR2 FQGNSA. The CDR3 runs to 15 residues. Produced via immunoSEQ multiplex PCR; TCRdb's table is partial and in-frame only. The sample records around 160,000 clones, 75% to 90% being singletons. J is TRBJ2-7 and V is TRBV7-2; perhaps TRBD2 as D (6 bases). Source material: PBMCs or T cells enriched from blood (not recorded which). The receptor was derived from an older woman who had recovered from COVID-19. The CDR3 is CASSLGYGSPYEQYF. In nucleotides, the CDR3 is TGTGCCAGCAGCTTAGGCTACGGGAGCCCCTACGAGCAGTACTTC.